These 5 T cell receptor beta chains were sequenced from one sample in a study of blood T cells in healthy people across ages (dated by TCRdb to 2015 to 2017). Libraries were prepared through 5' RACE. Sequencer: Illumina HiSeq 2500. The second PCR ran for roughly 7 to 12 cycles and used a J-beta primer mix along with a sample-barcoded 5' primer. TCRdb reanalyzed the raw reads on its own, using fastp at Q25 for trimming and MiXCR for clone calling, and kept in-frame beta chains. Merged by CDR3 protein, the rows form single entries marked with the most common genes and DNA. The sample table lists around 650,000 distinct CDR3 sequences, about 43% of them with a count of one. The ten largest clonotypes hold about 30% of the sample. What was sequenced was blood. The source is a man at least 80 years old in good health.

This sequence joins TRBV11-3 and TRBJ2-1; 10 bases fit TRBD2. Germline V lookup: CDR1 SGHNT, CDR2 YENEEA. CDR3 size: 14 residues. V was pared by 2 bases and J by 9 bases, with 4 bases of the junction left unmatched. The CDR3 bases are TGTGCCAGCAGCTTAAGCGGGGGGGGGAGTGAGCAGTTCTTC. Its translation: CASSLSGGGSEQFF. Using reference TRBV11-3 and TRBJ2-1 for the parts outside the CDR3, the full variable domain is EAGVVQSPRYKIIEKKQPVAFWCNPISGHNTLYWYLQNLGQGPELLIRYENEEAVDDSQLPKDRFSAERLKGVDSTLKIQPAELGDSAVYLCASSLSGGGSEQFFGPGTRLTVL.

A remark on this clonotype: Its ends do not fully match the called genes, so a read error is possible. The gene calls are TRBV19 and TRBJ1-4; TRBD1 matches at 9 bases. The germline CDR1 and CDR2 sequences are LNHDA and SQIVND (reference sequence). The CDR3 is 13 amino acids. This CDR3 is CASRTGAEEKLFF. DNA of the CDR3: TGCGCCAGTAGGACAGGGGCTGAGGAAAAACTGTTTTTT.

This clonotype was detected a few times. The DNA for the CDR3 is TGTGCCAGCACGGATCTTAATCAGCCCCAGCATTTT. It yields the protein CASTDLNQPQHF. The chain uses TRBV7-2 and TRBJ1-5; D remains unclear. Germline CDR1 SGHTA, CDR2 FQGNSA. This CDR3 has 12 amino acids. The V end was cut by 7 bases, the J end by 4 bases, with 8 bases between.

This clonotype was counted only a few times. The chain recombines TRBV20-1 with TRBJ2-7; D unclear. From germline, CDR1 is DFQATT and CDR2 SNEGSKA (reference sequence). Trimming removed 5 bases from V and 5 bases from J, with 13 bases in between. CDR3 length: 12 amino acids. The DNA for the CDR3 is TGCAGTGCTGGCGCCCGGGCCCACGAGCAGTACTTC. Translating gives CSAGARAHEQYF.

The chain combines TRBV3-1 with TRBJ2-2, with a tentative D call TRBD2 (6 bases). Germline loops: CDR1 LGHDT, CDR2 YNNKEL (reference sequence). The CDR3 has 16 amino acids. Trimming took 0 bases from V and 4 from J, leaving 12 bases between them. The CDR3 bases are TGTGCCAGCAGCCAAGAGAAGGCGCGGGGCACCGGGGAGCTGTTTTTT. Protein: CASSQEKARGTGELFF.